Sequencing of this T cell receptor (beta chain) was carried out in a study of T cells in tuberculosis. Whole-study findings and limits: Some low-affinity tetramer-binding T cells may be absent from this sample.

This clone came up once. Thawed, overnight-rested PBMC were stained with GMM-loaded CD1B tetramer, viability dye and anti-CD3, then sorted. The CD1B tetramers carried C32 glucose monomycolate purified from Rhodococcus equi. From each donor, around 100,000 tetramer-negative cells were sorted. Sequencing of TCR-alpha and TCR-beta chains was unpaired. The protocol was immunoSEQ multiplex PCR, while the TCRdb copy is restricted to in-frame clones and leaves out a portion. The table has around 60,000 clones, 81% seen once. This receptor was taken from an adult woman with latent tuberculosis. The sample taken for sequencing was CD1b-GMM tetramer-negative cells sorted from PBMCs.

The chain's CDR3 is CASSRQSRTDTQYF. The CDR3 bases are TGTGCCAGTTCTAGACAGTCGCGCACAGATACGCAGTATTTT. The chain joins TRBV19 to TRBJ2-3; possible D gene TRBD1, 5 bases. Germline CDR1 reads LNHDA; CDR2 reads SQIVND (reference sequence). Between the trimmed V and J ends, which lost 8 bases and 1 base, there was a span of 13 bases. This CDR3 is built from 14 residues.